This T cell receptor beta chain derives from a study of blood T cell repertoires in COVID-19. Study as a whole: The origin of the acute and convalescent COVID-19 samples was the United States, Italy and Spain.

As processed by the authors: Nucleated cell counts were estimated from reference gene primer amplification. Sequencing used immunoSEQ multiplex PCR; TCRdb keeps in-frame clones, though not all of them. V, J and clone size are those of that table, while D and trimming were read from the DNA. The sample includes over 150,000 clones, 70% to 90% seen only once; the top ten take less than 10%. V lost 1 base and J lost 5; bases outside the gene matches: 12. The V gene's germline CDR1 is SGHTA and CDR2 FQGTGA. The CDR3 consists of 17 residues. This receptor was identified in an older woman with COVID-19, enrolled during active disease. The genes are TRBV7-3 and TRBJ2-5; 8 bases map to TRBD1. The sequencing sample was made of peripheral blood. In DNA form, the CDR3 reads TGTGCCAGCAGCTTAAGTCCTGTGGCAGGGGGCGAGGAGACCCAGTACTTC. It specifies CASSLSPVAGGEETQYF.